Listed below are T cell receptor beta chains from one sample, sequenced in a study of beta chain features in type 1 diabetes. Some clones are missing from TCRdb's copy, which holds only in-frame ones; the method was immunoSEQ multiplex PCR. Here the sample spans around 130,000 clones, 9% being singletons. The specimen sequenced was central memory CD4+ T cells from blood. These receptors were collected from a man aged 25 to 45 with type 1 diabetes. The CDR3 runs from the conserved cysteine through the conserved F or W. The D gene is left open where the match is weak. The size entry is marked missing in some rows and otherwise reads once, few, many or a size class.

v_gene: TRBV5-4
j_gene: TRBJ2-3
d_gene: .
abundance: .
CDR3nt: TGTGCCAGCAGCTTTGAGGGCGCAGATACGCAGTATTTT
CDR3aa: CASSFEGADTQYF

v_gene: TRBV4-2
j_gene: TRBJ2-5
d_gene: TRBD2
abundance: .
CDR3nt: TGTGCCAGCAGCCAAGGGGCGGGGGGGCTGGAGACCCAGTACTTC
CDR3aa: CASSQGAGGLETQYF

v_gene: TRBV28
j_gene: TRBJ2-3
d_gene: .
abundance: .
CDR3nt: TGTGCCACCTTGTGGACAGACACAGATACGCAGTATTTT
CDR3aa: CATLWTDTDTQYF

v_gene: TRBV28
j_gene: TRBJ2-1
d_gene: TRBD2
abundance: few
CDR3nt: TGTGCCAGCAGTTTATCATCGGGGGGTAGAGGGAATGAGCAGTTCTTC
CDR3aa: CASSLSSGGRGNEQFF

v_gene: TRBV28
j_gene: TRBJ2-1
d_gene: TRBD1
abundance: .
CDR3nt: TGTGCCAGCAGTCTTGGACAGGACAATGAGCAGTTCTTC
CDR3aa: CASSLGQDNEQFF

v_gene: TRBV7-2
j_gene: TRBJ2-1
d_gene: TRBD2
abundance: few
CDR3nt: TGTGCCAGCAGCCCCCGACTAGCGGGGGGAAATGAGCAGTTCTTC
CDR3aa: CASSPRLAGGNEQFF

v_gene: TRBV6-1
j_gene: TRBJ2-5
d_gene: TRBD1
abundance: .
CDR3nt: TGTGCCAGCAGTGTTCCCTCCGGGACAGGGGAAGAGACCCAGTACTTC
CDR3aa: CASSVPSGTGEETQYF

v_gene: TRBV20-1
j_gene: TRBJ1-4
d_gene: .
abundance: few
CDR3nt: TGCAGTGCTAGAGACCCCGAGAAACTGTTTTTT
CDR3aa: CSARDPEKLFF

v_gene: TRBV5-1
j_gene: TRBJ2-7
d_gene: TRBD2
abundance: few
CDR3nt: TGCGCCAGCAGTTCGGCGGGGGGTTACGAGCAGTACTTC
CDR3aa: CASSSAGGYEQYF

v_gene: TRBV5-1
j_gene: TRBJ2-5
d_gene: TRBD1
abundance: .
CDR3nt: TGCGCCAGCAGCCGGGGACAGGGCGAGACCCAGTACTTC
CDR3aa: CASSRGQGETQYF

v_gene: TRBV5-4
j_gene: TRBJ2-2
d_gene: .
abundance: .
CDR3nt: TGTGCCAGCAGCACCCCGGGCGGGCAGGGGTTTTCCGGGGAGCTGTTTTTT
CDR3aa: CASSTPGGQGFSGELFF

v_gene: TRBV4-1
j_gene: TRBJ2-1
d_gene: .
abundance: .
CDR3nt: TGCGCCAGCAGCCTATCCACCGGACAGAGCTTTGGTGAGCAGTTCTTC
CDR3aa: CASSLSTGQSFGEQFF

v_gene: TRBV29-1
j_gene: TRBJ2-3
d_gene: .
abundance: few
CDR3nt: TGCAGCGTTTCTACGAATACGCAGTATTTT
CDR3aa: CSVSTNTQYF

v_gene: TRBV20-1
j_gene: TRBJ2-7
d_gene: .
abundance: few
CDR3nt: TGCAGTGTCAGGGGGGAATGGGAGCAGTACTTC
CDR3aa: CSVRGEWEQYF

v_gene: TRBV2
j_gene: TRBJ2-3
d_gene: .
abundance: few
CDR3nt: TGTGCCAGCAGTGAAAGCTCTAGAACAGATACGCAGTATTTT
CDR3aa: CASSESSRTDTQYF

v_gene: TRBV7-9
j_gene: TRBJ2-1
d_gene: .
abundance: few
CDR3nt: TGTGCCAGCAGACCCCGCTTCGACTGGAACAATGAGCAGTTCTTC
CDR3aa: CASRPRFDWNNEQFF

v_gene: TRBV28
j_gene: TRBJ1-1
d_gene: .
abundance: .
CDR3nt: TGTGCCAGCAGTTTAAGCCGGAACACTGAAGCTTTCTTT
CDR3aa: CASSLSRNTEAFF

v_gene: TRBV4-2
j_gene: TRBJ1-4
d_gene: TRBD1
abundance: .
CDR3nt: TGTGCCAGCAGCCTCACAGGGGGCTGGGGTGAAAAACTGTTTTTT
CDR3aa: CASSLTGGWGEKLFF

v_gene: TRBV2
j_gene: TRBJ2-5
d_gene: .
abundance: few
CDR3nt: TGTGCCAGCAGGGACTTACAAGAGACCCAGTACTTC
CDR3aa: CASRDLQETQYF

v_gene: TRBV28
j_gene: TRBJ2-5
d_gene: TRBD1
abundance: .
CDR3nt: TGTGCCAGCAGTAGGACAGGGGATGGAGAGACCCAGTACTTC
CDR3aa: CASSRTGDGETQYF

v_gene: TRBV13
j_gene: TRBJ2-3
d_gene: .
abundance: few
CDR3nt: TGTGCCAGCAGCTTAGGAGGCAGGTTCACAGATACGCAGTATTTT
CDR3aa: CASSLGGRFTDTQYF

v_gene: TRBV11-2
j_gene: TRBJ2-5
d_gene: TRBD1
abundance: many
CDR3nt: TGTGCCAGCAGTGATAGCTTAGGGACAGGAGTGTACCAAGAGACCCAGTACTTC
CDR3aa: CASSDSLGTGVYQETQYF

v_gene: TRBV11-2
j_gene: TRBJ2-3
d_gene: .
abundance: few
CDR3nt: TGTGCCAGCAGCTTAGGCGGGGCAGGGATGGTAGATACGCAGTATTTT
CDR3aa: CASSLGGAGMVDTQYF

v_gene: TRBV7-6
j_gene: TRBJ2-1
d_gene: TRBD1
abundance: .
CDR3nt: TGTGCCAGCAGCTCCCAGACAGGGGGCTGGCAGTTCTTC
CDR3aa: CASSSQTGGWQFF

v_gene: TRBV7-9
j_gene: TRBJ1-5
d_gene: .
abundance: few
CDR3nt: TGTGCCAGCAGCCGGGACATGGTACCCCAGCCCCAGCATTTT
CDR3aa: CASSRDMVPQPQHF

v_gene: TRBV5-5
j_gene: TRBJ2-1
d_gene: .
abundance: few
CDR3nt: TGTGCCAGCAGCTTTGGAGAGAGGGGGAAGTTCTTC
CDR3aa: CASSFGERGKFF

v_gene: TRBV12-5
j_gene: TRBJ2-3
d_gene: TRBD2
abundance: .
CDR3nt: TGTGCTAGTGGTTTCCCGACTAGCGGCACAGATACGCAGTATTTT
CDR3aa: CASGFPTSGTDTQYF

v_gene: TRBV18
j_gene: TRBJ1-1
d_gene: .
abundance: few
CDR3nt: TGTGCCAGCTCATCTGATTCAACAGGGGAAGCTTTCTTT
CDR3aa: CASSSDSTGEAFF

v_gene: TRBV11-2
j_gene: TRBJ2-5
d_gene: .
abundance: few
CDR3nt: TGTGCCAGCAGCCGAGGGGAGACCCAGTACTTC
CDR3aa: CASSRGETQYF

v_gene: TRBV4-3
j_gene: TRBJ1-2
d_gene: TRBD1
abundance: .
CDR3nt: TGCGCCAGCAGCCAGGACAGGGAGTTCGGCTACACCTTC
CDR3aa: CASSQDREFGYTF

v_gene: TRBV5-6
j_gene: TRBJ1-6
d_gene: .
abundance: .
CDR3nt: TGTGCCAGCAACCGAGACAGGTCTCCAGGTACCCTCCACTTT
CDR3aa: CASNRDRSPGTLHF

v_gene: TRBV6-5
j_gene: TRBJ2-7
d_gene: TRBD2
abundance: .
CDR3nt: TGTGCCAGCAGTTACGGGTCGGGAGGTTACGAGCAGTACTTC
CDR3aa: CASSYGSGGYEQYF

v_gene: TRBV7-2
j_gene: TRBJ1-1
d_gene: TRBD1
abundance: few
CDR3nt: TGTGCCAGCAGCGTCAGGGGGCTTCGGGCTTTCTTT
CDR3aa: CASSVRGLRAFF

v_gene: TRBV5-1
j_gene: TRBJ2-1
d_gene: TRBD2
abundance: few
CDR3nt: TGCGCCAGCAGCGCCGGGACTAGCGGGGGGGCACGGGAGCAGTTCTTC
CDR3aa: CASSAGTSGGAREQFF

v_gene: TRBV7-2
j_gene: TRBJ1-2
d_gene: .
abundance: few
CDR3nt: TGTGCCAGCAGCACCCGGACAGTCGCCGGCTACACCTTC
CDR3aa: CASSTRTVAGYTF

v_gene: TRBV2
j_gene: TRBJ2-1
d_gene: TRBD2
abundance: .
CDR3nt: TGTGCCAGCAGCGGGCGGGGGTTTTCCTACAATGAGCAGTTCTTC
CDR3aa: CASSGRGFSYNEQFF

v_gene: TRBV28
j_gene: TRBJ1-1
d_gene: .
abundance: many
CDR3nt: TGTGCCAGCAGTCCTCTGGGAGAGGGAATGAACACTGAAGCTTTCTTT
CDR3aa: CASSPLGEGMNTEAFF

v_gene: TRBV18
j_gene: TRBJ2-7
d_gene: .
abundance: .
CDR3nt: TGTGCCAGCTCACCAAACTCGGTTCTGATAGAGGAGCAGTACTTC
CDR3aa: CASSPNSVLIEEQYF

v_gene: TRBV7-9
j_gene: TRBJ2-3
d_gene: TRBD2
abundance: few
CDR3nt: TGTGCCAGCAGCCGAAGCGGGGTGGATACGCAGTATTTT
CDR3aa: CASSRSGVDTQYF

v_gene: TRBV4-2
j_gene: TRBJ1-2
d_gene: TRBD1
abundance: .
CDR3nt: TGTGCCAGCAGTGCGACAGGGGAGGGCTATGGCTACACCTTC
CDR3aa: CASSATGEGYGYTF

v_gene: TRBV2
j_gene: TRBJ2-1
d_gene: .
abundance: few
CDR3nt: TGTGCCAGCAGGGGGGCATGGGCCAACAATGAGCAGTTCTTC
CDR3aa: CASRGAWANNEQFF

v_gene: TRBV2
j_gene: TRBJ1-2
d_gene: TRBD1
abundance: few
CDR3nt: TGTGCCAGCAGTGAGGCCGTACAGGGGGCAGGTGGCTACACCTTC
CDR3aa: CASSEAVQGAGGYTF

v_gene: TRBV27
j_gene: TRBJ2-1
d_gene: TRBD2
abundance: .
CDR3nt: TGTGCCAGCAGTCAACGGGGGGGCACTGAGCAGTTCTTC
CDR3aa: CASSQRGGTEQFF